The TCR beta chain under discussion was sequenced for a study of shared clonotypes between healthy human individuals. General observations from the study: What limited the represented genetic and exposure-history diversity was the small number of donors.

CDR3 length: 13 residues. Germline V lookup: CDR1 MDHEN, CDR2 SYDVKM. Every donor was a Caucasian adult from Nashville, Tennessee. A remark on this clone: Its antigen remains unknown. Possible read error: a much larger clone is one base away. The sample carries other DNA sequences with the same CDR3.

An assay was performed, and its level was deep. Libraries were prepared by immunoSEQ multiplex PCR; TCRdb keeps only in-frame clonotypes and omits some of them. The data show 450,000 or so clones, with about 74% seen just once and 12% held by the top ten. The sequence came from a middle-aged woman in good health. Some clones in this sample may be carry-over from other donors' samples. The V gene is TRBV28, the J gene TRBJ2-5; 7 bases are shared with TRBD2. Sequencing used PBMCs. The DNA of the CDR3 is TGTGCCAGCACCTTGGGGAGGGTGGAGACTCAGTACTTC. Amino acid sequence: CASTLGRVETQYF.